These 2 T cell receptor beta chains were all obtained from the same sample, sequenced in a study of blood T cell repertoires in COVID-19. Assay: immunoSEQ multiplex PCR; the TCRdb copy retains only in-frame clones and omits some. The sample lists around 300,000 clones; 90% were seen once. The sample consisted of PBMCs or T cells enriched from blood (not recorded which). The receptor set was obtained from a woman between 18 and 29 years old with acute COVID-19.

This chain connects TRBV7-9 to TRBJ2-5; 9 bases agree with TRBD1. CDR3 length equals 15 residues. Germline loops: CDR1 SEHNR, CDR2 FQNEAQ (reference sequence). V shed 0 bases, J shed 9 bases, and the junction held 8 bases outside the gene matches. CDR3 DNA: TGTGCCAGCAGCTTAGCCGGGACAGGGAGCAAGTCCCAGTACTTC. Amino acid sequence: CASSLAGTGSKSQYF.

The chain has TRBV5-1 and TRBJ2-7; 8 bases agree with TRBD2. CDR1 and CDR2 from the germline V gene are SGHRS and YFSETQ. The CDR3 loop spans 17 amino acids. With 0 bases clipped from V and 2 bases from J, the junction kept 10 bases outside the gene matches. CDR3 sequence reads: CASSLVSSGLSAYEQYF. CDR3 coding DNA: TGCGCCAGCAGCTTGGTATCTAGCGGGCTTAGCGCCTACGAGCAGTACTTC.